The clone carrying this TCR beta chain is a singleton in its sample. The antigen is unknown. The data derive from a study of CD8+ T cells in alopecia areata. As for the study in general: Tofacitinib administration to treated patients was oral, at 5 to 10 mg twice daily.

Treatment described: oral pan-JAK inhibitor, 5-10 mg twice daily. Collected material from alopecia areata patients comprised lesional scalp punch biopsies and peripheral blood. Isolated RNA was reverse transcribed into cDNA used as the sequencing template. Libraries were prepared by immunoSEQ multiplex PCR; TCRdb keeps only in-frame clonotypes and omits some of them. Altogether 3,500 to 4,500 clones are present, 74% being singletons, with the ten largest covering 5.5% to 7%. Findings and limits, study-wide: Scalp clonality dropped significantly under tofacitinib, as did expanded CD8+ top-100 clones. Among patients, TCR sharing was less clear than in mice, a difference possibly due in part to HLA diversity in the patient population. In scalp and blood, many expanded lesional clones persisted during tofacitinib.

Between the trimmed V and J ends, which lost 3 bases and 4 bases, there was a span of 7 bases. CDR1 SGDLS and CDR2 YYNGEE come from the germline V gene. The CDR3 has 12 residues. The input for sequencing was skin, taken at week 24, from a patient treated with tofacitinib. The J gene is TRBJ1-2, the V gene TRBV9; the D is unclear. The receptor was isolated from a human donor with alopecia areata. CDR3: CASSGPPYGYTF. The CDR3, as DNA: TGTGCCAGCAGCGGACCCCCCTATGGCTACACCTTC.